One sample yielded the 29 T cell receptor beta chains listed below, sequenced in a study of CD8 T cells in ankylosing spondylitis. Via MiXCR, TCRdb re-called the 5' RACE reads, giving one row per CDR3 protein. The sample holds more than 300,000 distinct CDR3 sequences, around 10% seen once. Sequenced material: blood, either unsorted or a sorted T cell fraction (not recorded which). The source of these receptors is a female donor with ankylosing spondylitis or in good health (not recorded which).

Concerning this clonotype itself: A read error may be the cause here, since a much bigger clone is one base away. This chain uses TRBV5-1 with TRBJ1-2; the D is unclear. In germline, CDR1 is SGHRS, CDR2 YFSETQ. The CDR3 is made up of 14 amino acids. CDR3 in amino acids: CASSLAGGVGGFTF. CDR3 coding DNA: TGCGCCAGCAGCTTGGCCGGCGGGGTCGGAGGCTTCACCTTC.

This clonotype was found many times. The genes are TRBV2 and TRBJ2-1; D is undetermined. V was trimmed by 9 bases and J by 14 bases, leaving 14 bases between them. This CDR3 is 10 amino acids long. The germline CDR1 and CDR2 sequences are SNHLY and FYNNEI. The chain's CDR3 is CASPPPAEFF. The CDR3 DNA reads as TGTGCCAGTCCCCCTCCAGCTGAGTTCTTC.

This clonotype was counted at least ten times. This chain uses TRBV5-1 with TRBJ1-1; 7 positions agree with TRBD1. Germline V gene data show CDR1 as SGHRS and CDR2 as YFSETQ. The CDR3 length is 14 residues. Trimming took 2 bases from V and 5 from J; bases not matched to a gene: 6. The CDR3, as DNA: TGCGCCAGCAGCTTTGAGGGGGCCGATACTGAAGCTTTCTTT. Its protein product is CASSFEGADTEAFF.

The chain joins TRBV6-2 or TRBV6-3 to TRBJ2-5; 7 nucleotides line up with TRBD1. V shed 7 bases, J shed 5 bases, and the junction held 10 bases outside the gene matches. From germline, CDR1 is MNHEY and CDR2 SVGEGT. This CDR3 contains 14 residues. The CDR3 sequence: CASTLRGGEETQYF. CDR3 nucleotide sequence: TGTGCCAGCACTCTACGAGGGGGCGAGGAGACCCAGTACTTC.

This clonotype is medium-sized by share. The chain uses TRBV27 and TRBJ2-1, with TRBD1 as a possible D gene (6 bases). Germline V CDR1 and CDR2: MNHEY, SMNVEV (reference sequence). This CDR3 region has 14 residues. Trimming left V 9 bases short and J 3 bases short, with 15 bases between. The CDR3 protein is CASQSSTGYNEQFF. The CDR3 DNA reads TGTGCCAGTCAGTCATCGACAGGCTACAATGAGCAGTTCTTC.

This clonotype occurred many times. The V and J genes are TRBV20-1 and TRBJ2-1; 8 nucleotides align to TRBD1. The ends lost 2 bases at V and 9 bases at J; junction bases unmatched: 9. The CDR3 is 14 residues long. Germline-derived CDR1 and CDR2 are DFQATT and SNEGSKA (reference sequence). The CDR3 region has the DNA TGCAGTGCTAGAAAGGGACAGGCCTACGTTGAGCAGTTCTTC. This encodes CSARKGQAYVEQFF.

This clonotype has at least ten counts. This chain joins TRBV18 and TRBJ2-7; possible D gene TRBD1, 5 bases. The CDR3 is 15 residues long. V was trimmed by 3 bases and J by 3 bases, leaving 15 bases between them. The germline gives CDR1 KGHSH, CDR2 LQKENI. The CDR3 is CASSPPNYRNYEQYF. The CDR3 DNA follows: TGTGCCAGCTCACCCCCTAACTACAGGAACTACGAGCAGTACTTC.

This clonotype was observed at least ten times. The gene calls are TRBV30 and TRBJ1-2; a possible D gene is TRBD1 (6 bases). The CDR3 totals 14 residues. V was clipped by 4 bases and J by 2 bases, with 14 bases between them. Germline lookup yields CDR1 GTSNPN and CDR2 SVGIG (reference sequence). The CDR3 reads CAWTTVGGNYGYTF. As DNA, the CDR3 is TGTGCCTGGACAACTGTAGGGGGAAACTATGGCTACACCTTC.

This clonotype was counted ten times or more. J is TRBJ1-2 and V is TRBV20-1; TRBD1 aligns across 7 bases. This CDR3 region has 15 residues. Losses at the gene ends were 1 base for V and 3 bases for J; bases not matched to a gene: 8. Germline loops: CDR1 DFQATT, CDR2 SNEGSKA (reference sequence). The CDR3 is CSARAATGYDYGYTF. The CDR3, as DNA: TGCAGTGCTAGAGCCGCGACAGGGTATGACTATGGCTACACCTTC.

The chain employs TRBV7-3 and TRBJ2-2, with 7 nucleotides matching TRBD2. J gave up 6 bases and V 2 bases, and 6 bases lay outside the gene matches. The CDR3 has 15 amino acids. Germline V gene sequence: CDR1 SGHTA, CDR2 FQGTGA. CDR3 region: CASSLDGTMAGELFF. CDR3 nucleotides: TGTGCCAGCAGCTTAGACGGGACTATGGCCGGGGAGCTGTTTTTT.

This clonotype was recorded at least ten times. The chain couples TRBV29-1 to TRBJ1-5, with TRBD1 identical over 7 bases. The V segment lost 7 bases and the J segment 7 bases; nucleotides outside the gene matches: 13. CDR1 is SQVTM and CDR2 is ANQGSEA in the germline V gene. CDR3 size: 14 residues. In nucleotides, the CDR3 is TGCAGCGCCCTCCCGACAGGGAGAGGACAGCCCCAGCATTTT. Protein sequence: CSALPTGRGQPQHF.

The sample holds many counts of this clonotype. The chain combines TRBV12-3 or TRBV12-4 with TRBJ2-1; 8 bases are shared with TRBD2. The J segment lost 4 bases and the V segment lost 0 bases, leaving 5 bases of the junction unmatched. This CDR3 has 16 residues. CDR3 loop: CASSLAVAGFYNEQFF. The CDR3, as DNA: TGTGCCAGCAGTTTAGCTGTAGCGGGGTTTTACAATGAGCAGTTCTTC.

On this clonotype: The junction differs from germline at one of its ends, possibly a read error. The gene calls are TRBV20-1 and TRBJ2-3; 10 bases map to TRBD2. The germline gives CDR1 DFQATT, CDR2 SNEGSKA (reference sequence). This CDR3 is built from 17 residues. CDR3: CCARVISSGRAADTQYF. CDR3 DNA: TGCTGTGCTAGAGTTATCTCCAGCGGGAGGGCAGCAGATACGCAGTATTTT.

As to this clonotype: This could be a read error, since a much larger clone is one nucleotide away. The chain combines TRBV20-1 with TRBJ1-2, with D perhaps TRBD1 (6 bases). Germline V lookup: CDR1 DFQATT, CDR2 SNEGSKA (reference sequence). The CDR3 totals 16 residues. CDR3 DNA sequence: TGCTGTGCTAGAGACGCGGACAGACCATCTAACTATGGCTACACCTTC. This encodes CCARDADRPSNYGYTF.

This clonotype was counted ten times or more. The chain employs TRBV15 and TRBJ1-2; 9 bases are shared with TRBD1. CDR3 length: 16 residues. With V trimmed by 3 bases and J by 7 bases, 12 bases remained unmatched. CDR1 LNHNV and CDR2 YYDKDF come from the germline V gene (reference sequence). CDR3 amino acids: CATSSAIVTGGGGYTF. CDR3 nucleotides: TGTGCCACCAGCAGCGCTATTGTAACAGGGGGCGGTGGCTACACCTTC.

This clonotype has ten or more counts. The chain joins TRBV10-3 to TRBJ2-7; tentative D call: TRBD2 (5 bases). The CDR3 has 13 residues. Germline V gene data show CDR1 as ENHRY and CDR2 as SYGVKD. The V and J ends lost 4 bases and 5 bases respectively, with 12 bases between them. CDR3 residues: CAISVEVSNEQYF. In nucleotides, the CDR3 is TGTGCCATCAGTGTGGAGGTATCGAACGAGCAGTACTTC.

The chain combines TRBV19 with TRBJ1-4, with D possibly TRBD1 on 5 matching bases. Trimming cost V 7 bases and J 3 bases, with 15 bases left between them. The V gene's germline CDR1 is LNHDA and CDR2 SQIVND (reference sequence). The CDR3 has 15 amino acids. The CDR3 protein is CASKETRDPNEKLFF. CDR3 sequence (DNA): TGTGCCAGTAAGGAGACCAGGGATCCTAATGAAAAACTGTTTTTT.

In its sample, this clonotype was seen a few times. V gene TRBV9 combines with J gene TRBJ2-7, with D possibly TRBD1 on 6 matching bases. Germline CDR1 reads SGDLS; CDR2 reads YYNGEE. Trimming took off 3 bases at V and 5 bases at J, with 12 bases between the two ends. CDR3 size: 13 residues. CDR3 DNA sequence: TGTGCCAGCAGCGCAACCCAGGGGAACGAGCAGTACTTC. It yields the protein CASSATQGNEQYF.

This clonotype was picked up many times. One junction end disagrees with the germline gene, perhaps due to a read error. The rearrangement uses TRBV20-1 and TRBJ2-5; TRBD2 matches 11 bases. Germline CDR1 DFQATT, CDR2 SNEGSKA (reference sequence). The CDR3 sequence is 13 residues long. The CDR3 coding sequence is TGCAGTACTAGCGGGGGCTTCCAAGAGACCCAGTACTTC. Amino acids: CSTSGGFQETQYF.

This clonotype was observed at least ten times. The V call is TRBV12-3 or TRBV12-4, the J call TRBJ1-5; D is uncertain. V was clipped by 5 bases and J by 1 base, with 9 bases between them. The CDR3 contains 14 residues. For the CDR3, the DNA is TGTGCCAGCAGTCTAAAGAGAAGCAATCAGCCCCAGCATTTT. Protein: CASSLKRSNQPQHF.

This rearrangement joins TRBV11-2 to TRBJ2-5; unclear D gene. The V end was cut by 2 bases, the J end by 1 base, with 14 bases between. The CDR3 runs to 16 residues. The germline V gene has CDR1 SGHAT and CDR2 FQNNGV. The DNA of the CDR3 is TGTGCCAGCAGCTTACGGCCCCACCTTACCCAAGAGACCCAGTACTTC. This codes for CASSLRPHLTQETQYF.

The chain uses TRBV20-1 and TRBJ2-7; 10 bases line up with TRBD1. CDR1 DFQATT and CDR2 SNEGSKA come from the germline V gene (reference sequence). With 6 bases clipped from V and 5 bases from J, the junction kept 7 bases outside the gene matches. The CDR3 is made up of 13 amino acids. Here the CDR3 DNA reads TGCAGTGCCCCGGGACAGGGGTCCCACGAGCAGTACTTC. Amino acid sequence: CSAPGQGSHEQYF.

The chain uses TRBV5-8 and TRBJ2-4; TRBD1 aligns across 9 bases. The CDR3 contains 16 residues. Germline-derived CDR1 and CDR2 are SGHTS and YDEGEE. Germline trimming cut 4 bases from V and 0 bases from J; bases unmatched to any gene: 5. The CDR3 DNA is TGTGCCAGCAGCCCAGGACAGGGGATAGCCAAAAACATTCAGTACTTC. Its translation is CASSPGQGIAKNIQYF.

This clonotype showed up many times. This chain links TRBV28 with TRBJ2-1; D possibly corresponds to TRBD2 (5 bases). Trimming stripped 3 bases from V and 7 bases from J, with 10 bases between. There are 13 residues in the CDR3. Germline V CDR1 and CDR2: MDHEN, SYDVKM. CDR3 sequence (DNA): TGTGCCAGCAGTTTCCCGGACTCAAATGAGCAGTTCTTC. It yields the protein CASSFPDSNEQFF. The whole variable domain, filled in from reference TRBV28 and TRBJ2-1, reads DVKVTQSSRYLVKRTGEKVFLECVQDMDHENMFWYRQDPGLGLRLIYFSYDVKMKEKGDIPEGYSVSREKKERFSLILESASTNQTSMYLCASSFPDSNEQFFGPGTRLTVL.

This clonotype occurred many times. This chain connects TRBV15 to TRBJ2-3; TRBD2 might be the D (6 bases). CDR3 length equals 17 residues. Germline loops: CDR1 LNHNV, CDR2 YYDKDF (reference sequence). V gave up 0 bases and J gave up 2 bases, with 15 bases separating them. CDR3 residues: CATSREGLGLATDTQYF. The CDR3, as DNA: TGTGCCACCAGCAGAGAAGGTTTGGGACTCGCCACAGATACGCAGTATTTT. Full variable domain (outside the CDR3, taken from reference TRBV15 and TRBJ2-3): DAMVIQNPRYQVTQFGKPVTLSCSQTLNHNVMYWYQQKSSQAPKLLFHYYDKDFNNEADTPDNFQSRRPNTSFCFLDIRSPGLGDTAMYLCATSREGLGLATDTQYFGPGTRLTVL.

The sample holds many counts of this clonotype. V gene TRBV11-2 combines with J gene TRBJ2-2; 9 positions agree with TRBD2. Trimming at V came to 5 bases and at J to 10 bases, leaving 11 bases not matched to a gene. The CDR3 covers 15 residues. Germline V gives CDR1 SGHAT, CDR2 FQNNGV. DNA of the CDR3: TGTGCCAGCAGCCCAGTGGGGCTAGCGGGGAAGGAGCTGTTTTTT. Amino acids: CASSPVGLAGKELFF.

The sample holds a few counts of this clonotype. This rearrangement joins TRBV3-1 to TRBJ1-2; the match to TRBD1 covers 10 bases. The CDR3 contains 16 residues. V dropped 3 bases and J dropped 7; count of bases not matched to a gene: 11. Germline CDR1 and CDR2: LGHDT and YNNKEL (reference sequence). CDR3 region: CASSQYSGQGTGGYTF. The CDR3 DNA reads TGTGCCAGCAGCCAGTACTCGGGACAGGGGACCGGTGGCTACACCTTC.

This chain uses TRBV7-6 with TRBJ2-1; a possible D gene is TRBD2 (6 bases). This CDR3 is built from 22 residues. Germline assignment: CDR1 SGHVS and CDR2 FNYEAQ. Trimming took off 1 base at V and 0 bases at J, with 28 bases between the two ends. CDR3 protein: CASSLGFAGHSLAINSYNEQFF. The CDR3 region has the DNA TGTGCCAGCAGCTTAGGCTTCGCGGGGCATTCCTTGGCAATCAACTCCTACAATGAGCAGTTCTTC.

In this sample, this clonotype turned up a few times. The V gene is TRBV11-2, the J gene TRBJ2-2; 7 positions agree with TRBD1. Trimming took 5 bases from V and 1 from J; bases not matched to a gene: 1. The CDR3 spans 14 residues. Germline values: CDR1 SGHAT, CDR2 FQNNGV. This chain's CDR3 is CASSNRGNTGELFF. The DNA for the CDR3 is TGTGCCAGCAGCAACAGGGGGAACACCGGGGAGCTGTTTTTT. The entire variable domain, with the rest obtained from reference TRBV11-2 and TRBJ2-2, is as follows: EAGVAQSPRYKIIEKRQSVAFWCNPISGHATLYWYQQILGQGPKLLIQFQNNGVVDDSQLPKDRFSAERLKGVDSTLKIQPAKLEDSAVYLCASSNRGNTGELFFGEGSRLTVL.